These 4 T cell receptor beta chains came from one sample sequenced in a study of human T cells and chemical hapten exposure. TCRdb re-derived calls from the RACE reads in MiXCR, one entry per CDR3 protein. The sample holds 99,000 or so distinct CDR3 sequences; about 34% are singletons and the top ten take less than 3%. Time point denoted: patch test 3, about 24 weeks after DPC sensitization. Documented treatment: therapeutic diphenylcyclopropenone sensitization with weekly scalp DPC. The sequencing used whole blood, collected in connection with sensitization to the hapten diphenylcyclopropenone (DPC). The source is a man aged 40-50 years with alopecia areata. Some clones in this sample may be carry-over from other donors' samples.

The rearrangement uses TRBV18 and TRBJ2-2; possibly TRBD1 for D (6 bases). The germline gives CDR1 KGHSH, CDR2 LQKENI. CDR3 size: 17 residues. Deletions cut 1 base from V and 2 bases from J, with 14 bases between. The CDR3 is CASSPRAGALNTGELFF. The CDR3 nucleotides read TGTGCCAGCTCACCACGGGCAGGGGCCTTAAACACCGGGGAGCTGTTTTTT. The variable domain in full, with the rest retrieved from reference TRBV18 and TRBJ2-2, is NAGVMQNPRHLVRRRGQEARLRCSPMKGHSHVYWYRQLPEEGLKFMVYLQKENIIDESGMPKERFSAEFPKEGPSILRIQQVVRGDSAAYFCASSPRAGALNTGELFFGEGSRLTVL.

The rearrangement joins TRBV6-1 to TRBJ2-7, with 11 nucleotides matching TRBD2. V was pared by 6 bases and J by 2 bases, with 3 bases of the junction left unmatched. The CDR3 runs 14 residues. The germline gives CDR1 MNHNS, CDR2 SASEGT. The CDR3 nucleotides read TGTGCCAGCAGCAGACTAGCGGGGACCTACGAGCAGTACGTC. Protein sequence: CASSRLAGTYEQYV.

This chain joins TRBV6-5 and TRBJ1-1; D remains ambiguous. CDR1 and CDR2 (germline): MNHEY, SVGAGI. Trimming shortened V by 6 bases and J by 11 bases, and 13 bases separated the two germline ends. The CDR3 consists of 11 residues. Here the CDR3 DNA reads TGTGCCAGCAGGATAGGGCGGATGGCTTTCTTT. It encodes CASRIGRMAFF.

This clonotype has only one observation. The chain uses TRBV5-1 and TRBJ1-5; 8 bases map to TRBD1. With V trimmed by 5 bases and J by 5 bases, 3 bases remained unmatched. CDR1 SGHRS and CDR2 YFSETQ come from the germline V gene. CDR3 length: 13 residues. CDR3 sequence reads: CASRKDRDQPQHF. The DNA for the CDR3 is TGCGCCAGCAGGAAGGACAGGGATCAGCCCCAGCATTTT.